Each of the 16 T cell receptor beta chains below was sequenced from the same sample in a study. Using its own MiXCR run on the 5' RACE reads, TCRdb lists one record per CDR3 protein. The sample yields approximately 40,000 distinct CDR3 sequences, about 30% seen once. Sequenced sample: tumor-infiltrating memory CD4+ T cells sorted from the breast tumor. Subset described: memory CD4+ T cells, CD4+CD45RO+CD25-. These receptors originate from a female donor with breast cancer.

This clonotype was counted ten times or more. V is TRBV5-1 and J is TRBJ2-3, with D tentatively TRBD2 (5 bases). CDR1 is SGHRS and CDR2 is YFSETQ in the germline V gene. The CDR3 spans 15 residues. Trimming took 0 bases from V and 4 from J, leaving 12 bases between them. The CDR3 loop reads CASSLGLEGSDTQYF. The CDR3 nucleotides are TGCGCCAGCAGCTTGGGCCTTGAGGGTTCAGATACGCAGTATTTT. The entire variable domain, with the rest obtained from reference TRBV5-1 and TRBJ2-3, is as follows: KAGVTQTPRYLIKTRGQQVTLSCSPISGHRSVSWYQQTPGQGLQFLFEYFSETQRNKGNFPGRFSGRQFSNSRSEMNVSTLELGDSALYLCASSLGLEGSDTQYFGPGTRLTVL.

A few counts support this clonotype. This rearrangement joins TRBV20-1 to TRBJ2-4, with 10 bases identical to TRBD2. V trimming: 1 base; J trimming: 1 base; junction bases outside the gene matches: 10. Germline CDR1 reads DFQATT; CDR2 reads SNEGSKA (reference sequence). The CDR3 is made up of 18 amino acids. The CDR3 region is CSARAASGSPGAKNIQYF. CDR3 nucleotides: TGCAGTGCTAGAGCGGCTAGCGGGAGCCCCGGGGCCAAAAACATTCAGTACTTC.

The gene calls are TRBV20-1 and TRBJ2-1; 10 positions match TRBD2. The CDR3 sequence is 15 residues long. Trimming at V came to 3 bases and at J to 5 bases, leaving 7 bases not matched to a gene. CDR1 is DFQATT and CDR2 is SNEGSKA in the germline V gene (reference sequence). CDR3 amino acids: CSASGLAEGHNEQFF. CDR3 DNA: TGCAGTGCTAGTGGACTAGCGGAGGGCCACAATGAGCAGTTCTTC.

This clonotype appeared a few times. The chain combines TRBV24-1 with TRBJ2-1; 11 bases are shared with TRBD2. The CDR3 is 13 residues long. The ends lost 5 bases at V and 9 bases at J; junction bases unmatched: 2. The germline V gene encodes CDR1 KGHDR and CDR2 SFDVKD. CDR3 sequence reads: CATSGSGRVEQFF. The CDR3 DNA sequence: TGTGCCACCAGTGGTAGCGGGAGGGTTGAGCAGTTCTTC.

In this sample, this clonotype turned up many times. The rearrangement links TRBV29-1 to TRBJ2-5; 9 nucleotides match TRBD1. The ends lost 7 bases at V and 2 bases at J; junction bases unmatched: 5. This CDR3 region has 13 residues. Germline CDR1 SQVTM, CDR2 ANQGSEA. Here the CDR3 reads CSANRGHQETQYF. In nucleotides, the CDR3 is TGCAGCGCTAACAGGGGGCATCAAGAGACCCAGTACTTC.

By sample fraction, this clonotype is medium-sized. The rearrangement links TRBV4-1 to TRBJ2-3; 7 bases are a match to TRBD1. The CDR3 totals 13 residues. The germline V gene has CDR1 MGHRA and CDR2 YSYEKL. After removal of 0 bases from V and 6 bases from J, the junction contained 0 bases not matched to a gene. DNA of the CDR3: TGCGCCAGCAGCCAAGACAGGGGGGATACGCAGTATTTT. Translated, it gives CASSQDRGDTQYF.

The rearrangement links TRBV7-2 to TRBJ1-5; D gene ambiguous. CDR3 length: 13 residues. Trimming left V 5 bases short and J 3 bases short, with 8 bases between. Germline values: CDR1 SGHTA, CDR2 FQGNSA. The CDR3 protein is CASSRASNQPQHF. CDR3 DNA: TGTGCCAGCAGCCGGGCCTCCAATCAGCCCCAGCATTTT.

This clonotype appeared many times. V is TRBV15 and J is TRBJ2-3, with 8 nucleotides matching TRBD2. Germline lookup yields CDR1 LNHNV and CDR2 YYDKDF (reference sequence). The CDR3 is made up of 16 amino acids. V was pared by 7 bases and J by 1 base, with 10 bases of the junction left unmatched. The chain's CDR3 is CATNPNAGGGTDTQYF. The CDR3 DNA sequence: TGTGCCACCAACCCCAACGCGGGAGGTGGCACAGATACGCAGTATTTT.

In its sample, this clonotype was seen a few times. This chain connects TRBV12-3 or TRBV12-4 to TRBJ1-5, with 7 positions matching TRBD1. Germline trimming cut 6 bases from V and 0 bases from J; bases unmatched to any gene: 8. CDR3 size: 16 residues. CDR3 in DNA: TGTGCCAGCAGGGCAGGGACAGCATATAGCAATCAGCCCCAGCATTTT. Encoded protein: CASRAGTAYSNQPQHF.

This rearrangement joins TRBV6-6 to TRBJ1-1; D possibly corresponds to TRBD1 (6 bases). CDR3 length equals 14 residues. Germline CDR1 reads MNHNY; CDR2 reads SVGAGI (reference sequence). The V and J ends lost 7 bases and 4 bases respectively, with 16 bases between them. The CDR3 DNA reads as TGTGCCAGCACCTACGGGGGCCGGCTCACTGAAGCTTTCTTT. It codes for CASTYGGRLTEAFF.

The chain couples TRBV27 to TRBJ1-1; D call uncertain. V was clipped by 1 base and J by 1 base, with 10 bases between them. Germline V CDR1 and CDR2: MNHEY, SMNVEV (reference sequence). The CDR3 covers 15 residues. The CDR3 reads CASSLYRGGNTEAFF. The CDR3 DNA reads as TGTGCCAGCAGTTTATACCGAGGAGGGAACACTGAAGCTTTCTTT.

The chain links TRBV27 to TRBJ2-7; 8 nucleotides agree with TRBD2. CDR1 and CDR2 from the germline V gene are MNHEY and SMNVEV (reference sequence). The CDR3 loop spans 13 amino acids. After removal of 5 bases from V and 7 bases from J, the junction contained 7 bases not matched to a gene. This CDR3 is CASSPGLAGEQYF. DNA for the CDR3: TGTGCCAGCAGTCCCGGACTAGCTGGGGAGCAGTACTTC.

This rearrangement joins TRBV9 to TRBJ1-2, with D possibly being TRBD1 (6 bases). V was pared by 0 bases and J by 9 bases, with 15 bases between. Germline V gene data show CDR1 as SGDLS and CDR2 as YYNGEE. The CDR3 covers 14 residues. The CDR3 DNA is TGTGCCAGCAGCGTAGGCCTAGGGACAAATAGCTACACCTTC. It codes for CASSVGLGTNSYTF.

The rearrangement uses TRBV6-1 and TRBJ2-2; weak D call: TRBD1 (5 bases). The CDR3 runs 15 residues. Trimming cost V 2 bases and J 6 bases, with 13 bases left between them. From germline, CDR1 is MNHNS and CDR2 SASEGT. The CDR3 spells CASSELQGSAGELFF. Written as DNA, the CDR3 is TGTGCCAGCAGTGAATTGCAGGGTTCGGCCGGGGAGCTGTTTTTT.

This rearrangement joins TRBV2 to TRBJ1-2; no clear D gene. Germline values: CDR1 SNHLY, CDR2 FYNNEI. Trimming cost V 0 bases and J 0 bases, with 8 bases left between them. The CDR3 has 15 amino acids. The CDR3 here is CASSEARGPNYGYTF. The DNA of the CDR3 is TGTGCCAGCAGTGAAGCGCGAGGGCCTAACTATGGCTACACCTTC.

This clonotype occurred a few times. The chain is built from TRBV6-5 and TRBJ2-7, with 12 bases aligning to TRBD2. This CDR3 comprises 16 residues. Per germline, CDR1 MNHEY and CDR2 SVGAGI. V shed 8 bases, J shed 4 bases, and the junction held 12 bases outside the gene matches. As DNA, the CDR3 is TGTGCCAGCGGTCTAGCGGGGGGGCGGCCTCTATACGAGCAGTACTTC. It yields the protein CASGLAGGRPLYEQYF.